These 18 T cell receptor beta chains were all obtained from the same sample, sequenced in a study of graft-versus-host responses after intestinal transplantation. These receptors' targets are unknown. Assay: immunoSEQ multiplex PCR; the TCRdb copy retains only in-frame clones and omits some. In the table there are tens of thousands of clones, over 75% of which are singletons. Material: unstimulated CD8+ T cells sorted from spleen or lymph node cells, obtained before intestinal transplant. These receptors were obtained from a human donor who received an intestinal transplant.

The table lists this clone with a few counts. This chain links TRBV6-6 with TRBJ2-1; D not resolved. Per the germline V gene, CDR1 is MNHNY and CDR2 is SVGAGI (reference sequence). Trimming removed 6 bases from V and 9 bases from J, with 15 bases in between. CDR3 length: 13 amino acids. CDR3 nucleotides: TGTGCCAGCAGCCTACTGCTAGTTGGTGAGCAGTTCTTC. Translation gives CASSLLLVGEQFF.

This rearrangement joins TRBV19 to TRBJ1-1, with unresolved D. Per the germline V gene, CDR1 is LNHDA and CDR2 is SQIVND (reference sequence). The length of the CDR3 is 14 residues. The V gene lost 2 bases and the J gene lost 1 base, with 8 bases spanning the gap. CDR3 sequence (DNA): TGTGCCAGTAGTATAAGGGCGGGGAACACTGAAGCTTTCTTT. Residues: CASSIRAGNTEAFF. The variable domain in full, with the rest retrieved from reference TRBV19 and TRBJ1-1, is DGGITQSPKYLFRKEGQNVTLSCEQNLNHDAMYWYRQDPGQGLRLIYYSQIVNDFQKGDIAEGYSVSREKKESFPLTVTSAQKNPTAFYLCASSIRAGNTEAFFGQGTRLTVV.

The J gene is TRBJ2-1, the V gene TRBV28, with 7 positions matching TRBD2. V was pared by 6 bases and J by 2 bases, with 10 bases of the junction left unmatched. CDR3 length: 16 amino acids. Per germline, CDR1 MDHEN and CDR2 SYDVKM. The CDR3 coding sequence is TGTGCCAGCAGGACCACCGGGGAGGGCCCCTACAATGAGCAGTTCTTC. Translating it yields CASRTTGEGPYNEQFF.

Here the CDR3 reads CASSLTGEDEQYF. CDR3 coding DNA: TGTGCCAGCAGCTTGACAGGGGAGGACGAGCAGTACTTC. The chain links TRBV7-6 to TRBJ2-7; 8 nucleotides match TRBD1. V was clipped by 3 bases and J by 5 bases; unmatched bases: 3. The CDR3 runs 13 residues. The V gene's germline CDR1 is SGHVS and CDR2 FNYEAQ.

The rearrangement links TRBV28 to TRBJ2-7; possible D gene TRBD1, 6 bases. This CDR3 has 16 amino acids. Trimming cost V 5 bases and J 0 bases, with 17 bases left between them. CDR1 and CDR2 from the germline V gene are MDHEN and SYDVKM. CDR3: CASSLQTGPRSYEQYF. The CDR3 DNA follows: TGTGCCAGCAGTCTCCAGACAGGCCCTCGCTCCTACGAGCAGTACTTC.

V and J are TRBV6-5 and TRBJ1-1; TRBD1 is a possible D gene (6 bases). V lost 5 bases and J lost 7, with 20 bases in between. The CDR3 spans 15 residues. CDR1 MNHEY and CDR2 SVGAGI come from the germline V gene. The chain's CDR3 is CASSQEDSPSSEAFF. CDR3 bases: TGTGCCAGCAGTCAAGAGGACAGCCCTTCGAGTGAAGCTTTCTTT.

The J gene is TRBJ2-1, the V gene TRBV29-1; TRBD2 matches 12 bases. J gave up 5 bases and V 1 base, and 9 bases lay outside the gene matches. CDR1 and CDR2 from the germline V gene are SQVTM and ANQGSEA. CDR3 length: 17 residues. As DNA, the CDR3 is TGCAGCGTTGAAGGGCTAGCGGGAGGGCATCCCGACAATGAGCAGTTCTTC. It specifies CSVEGLAGGHPDNEQFF.

The chain is built from TRBV4-1 and TRBJ1-5; D is unclear. The V end was cut by 1 base, the J end by 0 bases, with 13 bases between. Looked up from germline, CDR1 is MGHRA and CDR2 is YSYEKL. The CDR3 runs 17 residues. CDR3 region: CASSQGFPYYSNQPQHF. CDR3 DNA: TGCGCCAGCAGCCAAGGGTTCCCCTACTATAGCAATCAGCCCCAGCATTTT.

The V and J genes are TRBV4-1 and TRBJ2-5; TRBD2 aligns across 9 bases. The CDR3 loop spans 15 amino acids. Germline CDR1 is MGHRA and CDR2 is YSYEKL. Trimming at V came to 4 bases and at J to 3 bases, leaving 6 bases not matched to a gene. DNA for the CDR3: TGCGCCAGCAGCCCCCGGACTAGCGATAAAGAGACCCAGTACTTC. Its protein product is CASSPRTSDKETQYF.

The genes are TRBV7-9 and TRBJ2-4, with 8 bases fitting TRBD1. CDR1 is SEHNR, CDR2 FQNEAQ, per germline (reference sequence). The CDR3 loop spans 16 amino acids. V was pared by 0 bases and J by 6 bases, with 7 bases of the junction left unmatched. The CDR3 loop reads CASSLALGQERNIQYF. CDR3 nucleotide sequence: TGTGCCAGCAGCTTAGCTTTGGGACAGGAGAGAAACATTCAGTACTTC.

This sequence joins TRBV28 and TRBJ2-7; 8 bases are a match to TRBD1. The length of the CDR3 is 17 residues. Germline CDR1 reads MDHEN; CDR2 reads SYDVKM. V lost 4 bases, J lost 2 bases, and 13 bases stayed unmatched. The CDR3 bases are TGTGCCAGCAGTTCCCTGGCAGGGGGCAATCTACCCTACGAGCAGTACTTC. Encoded protein: CASSSLAGGNLPYEQYF.

The chain combines TRBV18 with TRBJ2-2, with a possible D match to TRBD2 (6 bases). This CDR3 spans 16 amino acids. Deletions cut 2 bases from V and 5 bases from J, with 15 bases between. Germline V CDR1 and CDR2: KGHSH, LQKENI. CDR3 bases: TGTGCCAGCTCACCAATGTCGGCAAGCGGGACCGGGGAGCTGTTTTTT. Protein sequence: CASSPMSASGTGELFF.

This chain's CDR3 is CASSLDPGPGNTIYF. The CDR3 bases are TGTGCCAGCAGCTTAGATCCGGGTCCGGGAAACACCATATATTTT. V is TRBV13 and J is TRBJ1-3, with D unresolved. CDR1 and CDR2 (germline): PRHDT, FYEKMQ (reference sequence). CDR3 length: 15 amino acids. V was shortened by 1 base and J by 4 bases, with 11 bases between the two germline ends.

The chain links TRBV11-2 to TRBJ2-4; D perhaps matches TRBD2 (7 bases). Germline lookup yields CDR1 SGHAT and CDR2 FQNNGV. Trimming left V 3 bases short and J 1 base short, with 13 bases between. The CDR3 runs 16 residues. This CDR3 reads CASSFTRGGAKNIQYF. The CDR3 DNA reads as TGTGCCAGCAGCTTCACTAGGGGGGGGGCCAAAAACATTCAGTACTTC.

This clone was observed a single time. The chain has TRBV28 and TRBJ2-2; 8 positions agree with TRBD2. Germline assignment: CDR1 MDHEN and CDR2 SYDVKM. The J segment lost 3 bases and the V segment lost 3 bases, leaving 21 bases of the junction unmatched. The length of the CDR3 is 21 residues. In DNA, the CDR3 is TGTGCCAGCAGTTTTCCTAACCCGGGACTAGAGACCCTCCGTGACACCGGGGAGCTGTTTTTT. Encoded protein: CASSFPNPGLETLRDTGELFF.

V is TRBV6-5 and J is TRBJ2-1; 12 positions agree with TRBD2. CDR3 length: 16 residues. V lost 2 bases, J lost 5 bases, and 4 bases stayed unmatched. CDR1 MNHEY and CDR2 SVGAGI come from the germline V gene. The CDR3 is CASSYLRLAGDNEQFF. CDR3 nucleotides: TGTGCCAGCAGTTACCTTCGACTAGCGGGAGACAATGAGCAGTTCTTC.

The chain couples TRBV4-1 to TRBJ2-1, with D possibly TRBD2 on 5 matching bases. The CDR3 loop spans 14 amino acids. The V end was cut by 7 bases, the J end by 3 bases, with 13 bases between. Per the germline V gene, CDR1 is MGHRA and CDR2 is YSYEKL. CDR3 bases: TGCGCCAGCAATTTCGGGGAAAACTACAATGAGCAGTTCTTC. Translation: CASNFGENYNEQFF.

The chain employs TRBV28 and TRBJ2-4, with TRBD1 as a possible D gene (6 bases). The CDR3 consists of 19 residues. Germline CDR1 MDHEN, CDR2 SYDVKM. V lost 6 bases to trimming and J lost 0 bases, with 24 bases between them. As DNA, the CDR3 is TGTGCCAGCAGGTTAAAACGGCAGGGGACCACCCTAGCCAAAAACATTCAGTACTTC. This translates into CASRLKRQGTTLAKNIQYF. The full variable domain, with the rest looked up from reference TRBV28 and TRBJ2-4, is DVKVTQSSRYLVKRTGEKVFLECVQDMDHENMFWYRQDPGLGLRLIYFSYDVKMKEKGDIPEGYSVSREKKERFSLILESASTNQTSMYLCASRLKRQGTTLAKNIQYFGAGTRLSVL.